These 25 T cell receptor beta chains share one sample of origin, sequenced in a study of PD-1 blockade in classical Hodgkin lymphoma. Repertoires were generated with immunoSEQ multiplex PCR, while TCRdb's copy carries only in-frame clones and drops some. The table has 13,000 or so clones, 91% seen once. Brentuximab vedotin exposure varied among the patients, all of whom had relapsed after autologous stem cell transplantation. Material: peripheral blood mononuclear cells (PBMCs), obtained at baseline. The receptor source for this set is a human donor with classical Hodgkin lymphoma.

The J gene is TRBJ1-2, the V gene TRBV5-1; possible D gene TRBD1, 6 bases. Germline values: CDR1 SGHRS, CDR2 YFSETQ. V shed 5 bases and J shed 2 bases, with 13 bases lying between them. The CDR3 has 14 amino acids. The DNA of the CDR3 is TGCGCCAGCAGACAGGGCCCCCCCAACTATGGCTACACCTTC. Residues: CASRQGPPNYGYTF.

The chain joins TRBV5-3 to TRBJ1-6, with D hard to call. TRBV5-3 is placed among ORFs of uncertain function. Trimming left V 4 bases short and J 0 bases short, with 8 bases between. This CDR3 is 15 amino acids long. The CDR3, as DNA: TGTGCCAGAAGCCTACGGAGCTCCTATAATTCACCCCTCCACTTT. Translated: CARSLRSSYNSPLHF.

This rearrangement joins TRBV18 to TRBJ2-1; the D is unclear. V gave up 0 bases and J gave up 9 bases, with 9 bases separating them. CDR3 length: 13 amino acids. Germline V CDR1 and CDR2: KGHSH, LQKENI. CDR3 residues: CASSPPGLGEQFF. The CDR3 bases are TGTGCCAGCTCACCACCTGGTTTAGGTGAGCAGTTCTTC.

This clone was detected once. DNA for the CDR3: TGTGCCAGCAGTCCCTTGACAGGGTCGCAGCCCCAGCATTTT. Amino acids: CASSPLTGSQPQHF. The rearrangement links TRBV27 to TRBJ1-5; 7 positions match TRBD1. J lost 7 bases, V lost 5 bases, and 8 bases had no gene match. Germline CDR1 is MNHEY and CDR2 is SMNVEV (reference sequence). This CDR3 has 14 residues.

This clone was picked up one time. This chain uses TRBV19 with TRBJ2-3, with D tentatively TRBD2 (5 bases). The CDR3 contains 12 residues. Trimming pared 11 bases from V and 1 base from J, leaving 10 bases between. Germline V gives CDR1 LNHDA, CDR2 SQIVND (reference sequence). The CDR3 sequence: CAASRGTDTQYF. The CDR3 coding sequence is TGTGCCGCATCGCGGGGCACAGATACGCAGTATTTT.

The V gene is TRBV28, the J gene TRBJ1-2, with TRBD1 as a possible D gene (5 bases). V dropped 5 bases and J dropped 5 bases, with 15 bases sitting between them. Per the germline V gene, CDR1 is MDHEN and CDR2 is SYDVKM. The CDR3 is 14 residues long. In DNA, the CDR3 is TGTGCCAGCAGTCCTCCGCAGGGTCCTTATGGCTACACCTTC. Amino acids: CASSPPQGPYGYTF.

The rearrangement links TRBV4-1 to TRBJ1-5, with D maybe TRBD1 (5 bases). Germline V gene data show CDR1 as MGHRA and CDR2 as YSYEKL. With 1 base removed from V and 5 bases from J, the gap between germline ends came to 18 bases. The CDR3 covers 17 residues. CDR3 protein: CASSQGLGGIEDQPQHF. The DNA of the CDR3 is TGCGCCAGCAGCCAAGGACTGGGGGGTATTGAGGATCAGCCCCAGCATTTT.

This rearrangement joins TRBV18 to TRBJ2-1, with 7 positions matching TRBD1. Germline loops: CDR1 KGHSH, CDR2 LQKENI. This CDR3 contains 16 residues. The junction had 8 bases not matched to a gene; V was cut back by 6 bases and J by 0 bases. DNA for the CDR3: TGTGCCAGCTCCCAGGGGGTACCGAGCTCCTACAATGAGCAGTTCTTC. Encoded protein: CASSQGVPSSYNEQFF.

V and J are TRBV20-1 and TRBJ1-6; tentative D call: TRBD1 (6 bases). The CDR3 sequence is 11 residues long. The germline V gene has CDR1 DFQATT and CDR2 SNEGSKA (reference sequence). V was cut by 5 bases and J by 17 bases, with 16 bases left in between. DNA for the CDR3: TGCAGTGCTCAACGGGACACGGGTATCCACTTT. Its protein product is CSAQRDTGIHF.

This clone has a handful of counts. The V call is TRBV30, the J call TRBJ1-3; D not resolved. V was cut by 3 bases and J by 0 bases, with 9 bases left in between. The CDR3 runs 14 residues. The germline CDR1 and CDR2 sequences are GTSNPN and SVGIG (reference sequence). In nucleotides, the CDR3 is TGTGCCTGGAGCCCTCCGGCCTCTGGAAACACCATATATTTT. Amino acid sequence: CAWSPPASGNTIYF.

This chain joins TRBV5-8 and TRBJ2-7, with D hard to call. Germline CDR1 and CDR2: SGHTS and YDEGEE. The CDR3 length is 14 residues. Between the trimmed V and J ends, which lost 0 bases and 2 bases, there was a span of 9 bases. The CDR3 sequence is CASSLGHSTYEQYF. DNA of the CDR3: TGTGCCAGCAGCTTGGGACATAGTACCTACGAGCAGTACTTC.

This chain uses TRBV6-6 with TRBJ2-3, with D perhaps matching TRBD1 or TRBD2 (5 bases each). Trimming shortened V by 0 bases and J by 3 bases, and 10 bases separated the two germline ends. Per the germline V gene, CDR1 is MNHNY and CDR2 is SVGAGI (reference sequence). CDR3 length: 15 amino acids. CDR3 coding DNA: TGTGCCAGCAGTTACTCTGGGGGTAGTACAGATACGCAGTATTTT. Translation gives CASSYSGGSTDTQYF.

This clone appeared once. This chain uses TRBV27 with TRBJ2-7, with D uncertain. This CDR3 has 15 amino acids. The V end was cut by 1 base, the J end by 3 bases, with 13 bases between. Germline assignment: CDR1 MNHEY and CDR2 SMNVEV (reference sequence). CDR3 protein: CASSLFYPTNYEQYF. The CDR3 nucleotides read TGTGCCAGCAGTTTATTTTACCCTACCAACTACGAGCAGTACTTC.

The chain carries TRBV7-9 and TRBJ2-7; a possible D gene is TRBD1 (5 bases). Germline V gives CDR1 SEHNR, CDR2 FQNEAQ (reference sequence). The CDR3 consists of 14 residues. Trimming removed 2 bases from V and 0 bases from J, with 8 bases in between. CDR3 bases: TGTGCCAGCAGCTTAATCGACAGCTCCTACGAGCAGTACTTC. Its protein product is CASSLIDSSYEQYF.

The genes are TRBV5-1 and TRBJ2-7; no firm D call. The germline CDR1 and CDR2 sequences are SGHRS and YFSETQ. The ends were cut back, 2 bases at V and 5 bases at J, with 8 bases in the middle. CDR3 length equals 12 residues. The CDR3 sequence: CASSFKGHEQYF. The CDR3 DNA reads as TGCGCCAGCAGCTTTAAAGGGCACGAGCAGTACTTC.

This clone is a singleton in its sample. The chain carries TRBV7-9 and TRBJ1-1; D gene ambiguous. This CDR3 spans 11 amino acids. Germline CDR1 is SEHNR and CDR2 is FQNEAQ (reference sequence). V lost 7 bases to trimming and J lost 6 bases, with 9 bases between them. The CDR3 sequence: CASNEVAEAFF. DNA of the CDR3: TGTGCCAGCAACGAGGTCGCTGAAGCTTTCTTT.

The rearrangement uses TRBV5-1 and TRBJ1-1; 7 nucleotides agree with TRBD1. From germline, CDR1 is SGHRS and CDR2 YFSETQ. The CDR3 contains 13 residues. The V and J ends lost 3 bases and 5 bases, in that order; junction bases with no gene match: 4. The CDR3 coding sequence is TGCGCCAGCAGCTCACAGGGGAAGACTGAAGCTTTCTTT. It translates to CASSSQGKTEAFF.

The CDR3, as DNA: TGTGCCAGTAGTCCTTGGACAGGAGGTGACTATGGCTACACCTTC. Protein: CASSPWTGGDYGYTF. The chain recombines TRBV19 with TRBJ1-2, with 7 bases that match TRBD1. CDR3 length equals 15 residues. CDR1 is LNHDA, CDR2 SQIVND, per germline (reference sequence). With 5 bases clipped from V and 3 bases from J, the junction kept 9 bases outside the gene matches.

In this sample, this clone turned up once. The CDR3 sequence: CASSSRGDTQYF. The CDR3 region has the DNA TGCGCCAGCAGCTCAAGGGGCGATACGCAGTATTTT. This chain links TRBV5-1 with TRBJ2-3; weak D call: TRBD1 (5 bases). V gave up 3 bases and J gave up 6 bases, with 8 bases separating them. Germline V lookup: CDR1 SGHRS, CDR2 YFSETQ. The CDR3 consists of 12 residues.

V and J are TRBV7-8 and TRBJ1-2; no clear D gene. Germline assignment: CDR1 SGHVS and CDR2 FQNEAQ. Trimming shortened V by 3 bases and J by 7 bases, and 15 bases separated the two germline ends. The CDR3 spans 14 residues. DNA for the CDR3: TGTGCCAGCAGCTTCAGCGCCAGCGGCCTTGGCTACACCTTC. Protein: CASSFSASGLGYTF.

The chain recombines TRBV7-8 with TRBJ1-4; TRBD1 matches at 9 bases. The CDR3 has 15 residues. V lost 5 bases and J lost 8; bases outside the gene matches: 9. Germline CDR1 reads SGHVS; CDR2 reads FQNEAQ. Written as DNA, the CDR3 is TGTGCCAGCAGCCCTCGCCGGGACAGGGACGAAAAACTGTTTTTT. It encodes CASSPRRDRDEKLFF.

The chain carries TRBV28 and TRBJ2-7; D is uncertain. The CDR3 covers 14 residues. CDR1 MDHEN and CDR2 SYDVKM come from the germline V gene. Deletions cut 6 bases from V and 0 bases from J, with 12 bases between. The chain's CDR3 is CASRSAANSYEQYF. The DNA for the CDR3 is TGTGCCAGCAGAAGCGCCGCAAACTCCTACGAGCAGTACTTC.

J is TRBJ2-3 and V is TRBV4-2; TRBD2 aligns across 8 bases. This CDR3 region has 15 residues. Germline assignment: CDR1 LGHNA and CDR2 YNFKEQ. J gave up 4 bases and V 4 bases, and 7 bases lay outside the gene matches. CDR3 coding DNA: TGTGCCAGCAGCCGGCGGGGGGAGGTTGCAGATACGCAGTATTTT. Translation: CASSRRGEVADTQYF.

V usage is TRBV28 and J usage is TRBJ1-5, with D uncertain. The CDR3 extends over 14 amino acids. Between the trimmed V and J ends, which lost 5 bases and 0 bases, there was a span of 8 bases. Per the germline V gene, CDR1 is MDHEN and CDR2 is SYDVKM. The CDR3, as DNA: TGTGCCAGCAGTCTCCCGGTTAGCAATCAGCCCCAGCATTTT. It encodes CASSLPVSNQPQHF.

This clone was detected only once. This chain joins TRBV6-5 and TRBJ1-2; possibly TRBD1 for D (5 bases). Trimming removed 2 bases from V and 7 bases from J, with 8 bases in between. This CDR3 region has 12 residues. Germline V gives CDR1 MNHEY, CDR2 SVGAGI. CDR3 sequence: CASSYGGGGYTF. CDR3 DNA: TGTGCCAGCAGTTACGGGGGGGGTGGCTACACCTTC.